This entry is about one TCR beta chain. Antigen specificity is unknown. As for treatment: roughly 11-day PBMC culture with coronavirus spike peptide pools or control peptides (ViraFEST assay). PBMC cultures, at over 1.5 million cells per well, received approximately 10 IU/ml IL-2 and approximately 10 ug/ml peptide pools. The Oncomine TCR Beta short-read assay was applied to DNA of cultured CD4+ T cells. MiXCR, applied by TCRdb to the PCR reads, yields one record per CDR3 protein. The data contain roughly 9,300 distinct CDR3 sequences, roughly 60% of them singletons. This sample was included in a study of vaccination and CD4 T cells after COVID-19. At the level of the study: Median time from second vaccine dose to sampling was less than 85 days (14 to 241). A CEFX pool, an HIV-1 Nef pool, or no peptide went to control cultures.

Germline CDR1 and CDR2: SGHDT and YYEEEE. The CDR3 runs 13 residues. V lost 7 bases and J 9 bases, leaving 17 bases between the germline ends. The sample consisted of CD4+ T cells from blood, cultured in vitro. This TCR was sampled from a human donor who had recovered from COVID-19. This sequence joins TRBV5-6 and TRBJ2-4, with D unresolved. The CDR3 loop reads CASAPIGSGIQYF. Written as DNA, the CDR3 is TGTGCCAGCGCGCCCATAGGTTCAGGCATTCAGTACTTC.